This entry lists 10 T cell receptor beta chains sequenced from one sample in a study of T cell repertoires and HLA-DP antigens. Using immunoSEQ multiplex PCR, the repertoire was profiled, and TCRdb retains in-frame clones only, with some absent. Here the sample spans about 73,000 clones, around four fifths being singletons. The antigens for these receptors are not known. Sequencing was performed on CD4+ T cells from PBMCs. The receptors were gathered from a man aged 55-75 years in good health and CMV-seronegative.

This chain uses TRBV7-7 with TRBJ2-5; TRBD2 agrees at 7 bases. V trimming: 5 bases; J trimming: 1 base; junction bases outside the gene matches: 4. Germline CDR1 is SSHAT and CDR2 is FNYEAQ (reference sequence). The CDR3 runs to 14 residues. The CDR3 region has the DNA TGTGCCAGCAGCCCGGGGGGAGGCCAAGAGACCCAGTACTTC. Its translation is CASSPGGGQETQYF.

The genes are TRBV5-1 and TRBJ2-5; TRBD1 is a possible D gene (5 bases). CDR1 and CDR2 (germline): SGHRS, YFSETQ. The V end lost 4 bases, the J end lost 1 base, and 11 bases lay between the germline ends. The CDR3 has 14 residues. CDR3 region: CASSADSIQETQYF. The DNA for the CDR3 is TGCGCCAGCAGCGCCGACAGTATCCAAGAGACCCAGTACTTC.

This clone was detected a few times. The chain carries TRBV28 and TRBJ1-2; D gene uncertain. Trimming shortened V by 3 bases and J by 4 bases, and 9 bases separated the two germline ends. This CDR3 has 13 residues. Germline-derived CDR1 and CDR2 are MDHEN and SYDVKM. This CDR3 is CASSLSYSYGYTF. In DNA, the CDR3 is TGTGCCAGCAGTTTGAGTTACAGCTATGGCTACACCTTC.

This sequence joins TRBV4-3 and TRBJ1-1; D unresolved. V was clipped by 0 bases and J by 3 bases, with 11 bases between them. There are 15 residues in the CDR3. CDR1 and CDR2 from the germline V gene are LGHNA and YSLEER. The CDR3 DNA reads as TGCGCCAGCAGCCAAGAAGGCCGGTCGGACACTGAAGCTTTCTTT. Protein sequence: CASSQEGRSDTEAFF.

V and J are TRBV27 and TRBJ2-3, with 9 positions matching TRBD1. The germline V gene encodes CDR1 MNHEY and CDR2 SMNVEV (reference sequence). The length of the CDR3 is 15 residues. The J segment lost 8 bases and the V segment lost 6 bases, leaving 12 bases of the junction unmatched. The CDR3 loop reads CASRPTGGGRITQYF. Here the CDR3 DNA reads TGTGCCAGCAGACCCACAGGGGGCGGCCGGATTACGCAGTATTTT.

Remarks on this clone: Distinct nucleotide sequences in the sample also encode this CDR3. The chain couples TRBV6-5 to TRBJ1-3; no firm D call. The CDR3 is 15 residues long. CDR1 and CDR2 (germline): MNHEY, SVGAGI. V dropped 3 bases and J dropped 0 bases, with 9 bases sitting between them. CDR3 in DNA: TGTGCCAGCAGTTATCTTGGTTCCTCTGGAAACACCATATATTTT. Translated, it gives CASSYLGSSGNTIYF.

The chain links TRBV6-5 to TRBJ1-6, with 7 bases identical to TRBD1. V gave up 6 bases and J gave up 7 bases; unmatched junction bases: 3. Germline V lookup: CDR1 MNHEY, CDR2 SVGAGI. The CDR3 is 13 amino acids. The CDR3 loop reads CASRQGLNSPLHF. DNA for the CDR3: TGTGCCAGCAGACAGGGGCTGAATTCACCCCTCCACTTT.

This rearrangement joins TRBV25-1 to TRBJ2-5, with D maybe TRBD1 (6 bases). Germline V gives CDR1 MGHDK, CDR2 SYGVNS. Trimming removed 8 bases from V and 5 bases from J, with 21 bases in between. The CDR3 has 15 amino acids. As DNA, the CDR3 is TGTGCCAGCGTTCGTGGCAGGGGAATAGGGGAGACCCAGTACTTC. As protein: CASVRGRGIGETQYF.

This sequence joins TRBV5-1 and TRBJ1-2; TRBD1 matches 10 bases. With 4 bases clipped from V and 7 bases from J, the junction kept 19 bases outside the gene matches. This CDR3 has 18 amino acids. The V gene's germline CDR1 is SGHRS and CDR2 YFSETQ. CDR3 in amino acids: CASSMNSGTGVSPGGYTF. In DNA, the CDR3 is TGCGCCAGCAGCATGAACTCCGGGACAGGGGTGAGTCCGGGTGGCTACACCTTC.

V usage is TRBV2 and J usage is TRBJ2-5; the match to TRBD1 covers 10 bases. The CDR3 sequence is 13 residues long. The V gene end was trimmed by 6 bases and the J gene end by 5 bases; junction bases not matched to a gene: 3. Germline V gene data show CDR1 as SNHLY and CDR2 as FYNNEI. This chain's CDR3 is CASSLGQGETQYF. As DNA, the CDR3 is TGTGCCAGCAGCCTGGGACAGGGGGAGACCCAGTACTTC. Supplemented by reference TRBV2 and TRBJ2-5, the full variable domain reads EPEVTQTPSHQVTQMGQEVILRCVPISNHLYFYWYRQILGQKVEFLVSFYNNEISEKSEIFDDQFSVERPDGSNFTLKIRSTKLEDSAMYFCASSLGQGETQYFGPGTRLLVL.